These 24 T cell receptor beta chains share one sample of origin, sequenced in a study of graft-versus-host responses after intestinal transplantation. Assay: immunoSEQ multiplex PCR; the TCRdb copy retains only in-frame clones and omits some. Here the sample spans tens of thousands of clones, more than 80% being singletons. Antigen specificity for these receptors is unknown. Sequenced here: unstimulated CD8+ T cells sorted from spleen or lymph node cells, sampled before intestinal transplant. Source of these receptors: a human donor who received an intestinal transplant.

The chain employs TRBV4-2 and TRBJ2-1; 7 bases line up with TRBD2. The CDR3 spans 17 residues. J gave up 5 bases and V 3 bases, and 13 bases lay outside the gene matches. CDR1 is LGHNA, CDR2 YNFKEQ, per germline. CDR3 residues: CASSHYPLAEVDNEQFF. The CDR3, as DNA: TGTGCCAGCAGCCATTACCCCCTAGCGGAAGTGGACAATGAGCAGTTCTTC.

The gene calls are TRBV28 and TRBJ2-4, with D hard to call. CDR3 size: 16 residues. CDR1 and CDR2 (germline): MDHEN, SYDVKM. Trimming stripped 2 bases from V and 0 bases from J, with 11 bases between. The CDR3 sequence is CASSLIAALAKNIQYF. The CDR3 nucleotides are TGTGCCAGCAGTTTAATTGCGGCTCTAGCCAAAAACATTCAGTACTTC.

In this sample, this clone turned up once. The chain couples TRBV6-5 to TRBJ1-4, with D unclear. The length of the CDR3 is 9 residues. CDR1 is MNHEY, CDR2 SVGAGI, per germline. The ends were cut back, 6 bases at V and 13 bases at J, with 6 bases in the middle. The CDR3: CASSQVLFF. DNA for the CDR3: TGTGCCAGCAGCCAGGTACTGTTTTTT.

DNA of the CDR3: TGTGCCAGCACCCGAGGGGCCGGGAGGGAGACCCAGTACTTC. Translating gives CASTRGAGRETQYF. The chain combines TRBV6-5 with TRBJ2-5; 7 nucleotides align to TRBD2. V shed 7 bases, J shed 5 bases, and the junction held 10 bases outside the gene matches. This CDR3 spans 14 amino acids. Germline-derived CDR1 and CDR2 are MNHEY and SVGAGI.

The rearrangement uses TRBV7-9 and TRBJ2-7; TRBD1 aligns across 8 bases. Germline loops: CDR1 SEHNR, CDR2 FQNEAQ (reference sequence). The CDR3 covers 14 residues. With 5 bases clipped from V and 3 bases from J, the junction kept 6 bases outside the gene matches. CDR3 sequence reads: CASSVTGTGYEQYF. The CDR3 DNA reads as TGTGCCAGCAGCGTGACCGGGACAGGCTACGAGCAGTACTTC.

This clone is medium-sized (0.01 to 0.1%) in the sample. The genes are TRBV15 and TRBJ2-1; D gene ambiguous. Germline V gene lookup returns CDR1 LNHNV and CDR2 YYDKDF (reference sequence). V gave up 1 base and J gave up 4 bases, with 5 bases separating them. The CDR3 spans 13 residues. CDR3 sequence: CATSRAVYNEQFF. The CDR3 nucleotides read TGTGCCACCAGCAGAGCCGTATACAATGAGCAGTTCTTC.

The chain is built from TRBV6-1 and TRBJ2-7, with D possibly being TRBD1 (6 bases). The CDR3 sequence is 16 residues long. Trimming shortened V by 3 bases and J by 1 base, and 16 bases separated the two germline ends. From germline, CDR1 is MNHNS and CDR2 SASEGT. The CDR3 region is CASSEKARTESYEQYF. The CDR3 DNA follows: TGTGCCAGCAGTGAGAAGGCGCGGACAGAGTCCTACGAGCAGTACTTC.

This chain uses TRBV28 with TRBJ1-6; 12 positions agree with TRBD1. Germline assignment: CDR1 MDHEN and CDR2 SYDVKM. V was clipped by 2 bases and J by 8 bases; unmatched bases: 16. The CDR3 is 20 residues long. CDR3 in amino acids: CASSLGILGTGGAVDSPLHF. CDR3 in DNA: TGTGCCAGCAGTTTAGGTATCCTAGGGACAGGGGGCGCAGTCGATTCACCCCTCCACTTT.

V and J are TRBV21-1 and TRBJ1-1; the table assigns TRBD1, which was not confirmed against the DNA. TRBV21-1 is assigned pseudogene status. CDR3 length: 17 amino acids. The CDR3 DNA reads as TGTGCCAGCAGCAAAGAATTAAAGGACAGAAGGGACACTGAAGCTTTCTTT. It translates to CASSKELKDRRDTEAFF.

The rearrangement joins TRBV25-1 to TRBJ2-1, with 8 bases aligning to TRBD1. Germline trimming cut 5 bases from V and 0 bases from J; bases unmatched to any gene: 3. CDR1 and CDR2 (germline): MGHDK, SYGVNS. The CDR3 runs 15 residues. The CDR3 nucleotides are TGTGCCAGCAGTAGCGGACAGGGCTCCTACAATGAGCAGTTCTTC. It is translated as CASSSGQGSYNEQFF.

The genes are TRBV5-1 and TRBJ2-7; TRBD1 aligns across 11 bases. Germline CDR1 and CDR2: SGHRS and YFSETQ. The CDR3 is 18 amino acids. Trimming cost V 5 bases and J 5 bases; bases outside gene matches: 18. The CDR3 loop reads CASSSGTGGFVYENEQYF. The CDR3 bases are TGCGCCAGCAGTTCCGGGACAGGGGGGTTTGTCTACGAGAACGAGCAGTACTTC. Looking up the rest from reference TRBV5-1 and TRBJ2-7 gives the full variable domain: KAGVTQTPRYLIKTRGQQVTLSCSPISGHRSVSWYQQTPGQGLQFLFEYFSETQRNKGNFPGRFSGRQFSNSRSEMNVSTLELGDSALYLCASSSGTGGFVYENEQYFGPGTRLTVT.

The CDR3 sequence is CASSLGPEPPREQYF. CDR3 nucleotide sequence: TGTGCCAGCAGCTTGGGGCCAGAACCTCCCCGCGAGCAGTACTTC. The genes are TRBV5-6 and TRBJ2-7; D gene uncertain. CDR1 SGHDT and CDR2 YYEEEE come from the germline V gene. V was cut by 0 bases and J by 6 bases, with 16 bases left in between. This CDR3 has 15 residues.

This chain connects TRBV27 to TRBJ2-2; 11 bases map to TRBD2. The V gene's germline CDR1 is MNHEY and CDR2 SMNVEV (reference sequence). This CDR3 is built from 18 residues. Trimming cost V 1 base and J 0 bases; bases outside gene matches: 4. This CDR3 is CASSLWASGGPNTGELFF. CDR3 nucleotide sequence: TGTGCCAGCAGTTTATGGGCTAGCGGGGGGCCGAACACCGGGGAGCTGTTTTTT.

This CDR3 reads CASSPGQEMNTEAFF. CDR3 bases: TGTGCCAGCAGTCCGGGACAGGAGATGAACACTGAAGCTTTCTTT. The V gene is TRBV27, the J gene TRBJ1-1; 8 nucleotides align to TRBD1. Per the germline V gene, CDR1 is MNHEY and CDR2 is SMNVEV (reference sequence). This CDR3 contains 15 residues. Unmatched junction bases numbered 5, after V lost 5 bases and J lost 0 bases.

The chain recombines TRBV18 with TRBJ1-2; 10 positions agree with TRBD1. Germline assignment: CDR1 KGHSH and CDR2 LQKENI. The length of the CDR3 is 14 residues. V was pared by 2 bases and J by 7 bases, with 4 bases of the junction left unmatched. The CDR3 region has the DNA TGTGCCAGCTCACCAAGACAGGGGGCCGGTGGCTACACCTTC. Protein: CASSPRQGAGGYTF.

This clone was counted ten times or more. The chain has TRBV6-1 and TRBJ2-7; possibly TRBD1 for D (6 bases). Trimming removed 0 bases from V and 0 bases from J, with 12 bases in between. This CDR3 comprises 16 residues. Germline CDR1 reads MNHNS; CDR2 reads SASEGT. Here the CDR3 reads CASSEASDSPSYEQYF. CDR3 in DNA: TGTGCCAGCAGTGAAGCTTCGGACAGTCCCTCCTACGAGCAGTACTTC.

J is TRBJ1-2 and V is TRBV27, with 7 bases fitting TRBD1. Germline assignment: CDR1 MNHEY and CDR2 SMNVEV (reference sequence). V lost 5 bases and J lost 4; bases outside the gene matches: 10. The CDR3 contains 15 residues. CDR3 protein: CASSPGTARTYGYTF. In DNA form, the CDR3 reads TGTGCCAGCAGTCCCGGGACAGCCCGAACCTATGGCTACACCTTC.

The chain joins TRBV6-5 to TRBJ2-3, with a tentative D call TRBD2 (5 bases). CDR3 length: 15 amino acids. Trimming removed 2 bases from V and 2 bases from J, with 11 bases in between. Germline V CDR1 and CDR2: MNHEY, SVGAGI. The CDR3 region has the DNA TGTGCCAGCAGTTACACTAGATATTCCACAGATACGCAGTATTTT. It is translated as CASSYTRYSTDTQYF.

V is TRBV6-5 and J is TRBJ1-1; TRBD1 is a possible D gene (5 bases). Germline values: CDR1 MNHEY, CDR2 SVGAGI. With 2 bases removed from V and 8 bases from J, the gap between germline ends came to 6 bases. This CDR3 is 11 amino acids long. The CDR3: CASSYGAEAFF. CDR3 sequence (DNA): TGTGCCAGCAGTTACGGGGCAGAAGCTTTCTTT.

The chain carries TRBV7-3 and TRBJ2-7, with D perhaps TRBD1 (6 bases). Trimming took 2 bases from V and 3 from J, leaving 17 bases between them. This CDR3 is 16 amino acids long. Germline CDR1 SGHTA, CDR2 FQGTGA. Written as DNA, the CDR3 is TGTGCCAGCAGCTTATACGGGACAAACGCTCTCTACGAGCAGTACTTC. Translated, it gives CASSLYGTNALYEQYF.

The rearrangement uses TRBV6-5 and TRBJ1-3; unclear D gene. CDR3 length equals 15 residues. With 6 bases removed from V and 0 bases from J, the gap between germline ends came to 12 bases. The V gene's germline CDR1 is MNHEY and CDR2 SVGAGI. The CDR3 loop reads CASRGPGPSGNTIYF. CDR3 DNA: TGTGCCAGCAGGGGCCCCGGTCCCTCTGGAAACACCATATATTTT.

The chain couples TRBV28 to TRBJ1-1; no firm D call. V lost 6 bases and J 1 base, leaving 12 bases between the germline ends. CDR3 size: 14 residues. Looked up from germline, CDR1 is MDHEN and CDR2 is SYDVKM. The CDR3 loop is CASRLSAGNTEAFF. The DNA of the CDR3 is TGTGCCAGCAGGTTGTCGGCAGGGAACACTGAAGCTTTCTTT. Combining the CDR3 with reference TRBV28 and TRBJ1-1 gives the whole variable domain DVKVTQSSRYLVKRTGEKVFLECVQDMDHENMFWYRQDPGLGLRLIYFSYDVKMKEKGDIPEGYSVSREKKERFSLILESASTNQTSMYLCASRLSAGNTEAFFGQGTRLTVV.

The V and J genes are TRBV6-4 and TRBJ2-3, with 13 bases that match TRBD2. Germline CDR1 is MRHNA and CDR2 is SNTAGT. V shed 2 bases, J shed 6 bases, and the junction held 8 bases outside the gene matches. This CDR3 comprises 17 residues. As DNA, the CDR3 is TGTGCCAGCAGTGACCTCGGACTAGCGGGAGTGGGGGATACGCAGTATTTT. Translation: CASSDLGLAGVGDTQYF.

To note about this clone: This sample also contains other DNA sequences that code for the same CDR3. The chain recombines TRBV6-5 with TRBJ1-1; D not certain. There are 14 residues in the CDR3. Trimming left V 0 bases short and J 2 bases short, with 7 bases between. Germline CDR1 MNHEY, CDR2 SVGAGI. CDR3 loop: CASSYSRGNTEAFF. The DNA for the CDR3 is TGTGCCAGCAGTTACTCGAGAGGAAACACTGAAGCTTTCTTT.